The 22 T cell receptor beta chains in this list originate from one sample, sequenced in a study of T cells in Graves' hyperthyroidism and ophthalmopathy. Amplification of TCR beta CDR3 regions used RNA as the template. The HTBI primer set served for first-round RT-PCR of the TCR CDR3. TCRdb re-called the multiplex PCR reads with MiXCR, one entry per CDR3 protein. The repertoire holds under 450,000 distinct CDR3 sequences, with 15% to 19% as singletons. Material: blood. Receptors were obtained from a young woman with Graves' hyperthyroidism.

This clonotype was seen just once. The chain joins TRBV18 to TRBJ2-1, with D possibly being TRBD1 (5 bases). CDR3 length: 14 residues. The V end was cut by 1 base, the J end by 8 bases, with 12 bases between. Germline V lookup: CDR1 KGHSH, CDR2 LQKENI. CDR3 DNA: TGTGCCAGCTCACCACTCGCCAGGGTCGATGAGCAGTTCTTC. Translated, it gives CASSPLARVDEQFF.

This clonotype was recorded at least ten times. CDR3 residues: CASSLSARSPLHF. CDR3 coding DNA: TGTGCCAGCAGTTTATCGGCGCGTTCACCCCTCCACTTT. V usage is TRBV27 and J usage is TRBJ1-6; D gene unclear. Germline V gene sequence: CDR1 MNHEY, CDR2 SMNVEV (reference sequence). V was clipped by 0 bases and J by 9 bases, with 6 bases between them. This CDR3 is 13 amino acids long.

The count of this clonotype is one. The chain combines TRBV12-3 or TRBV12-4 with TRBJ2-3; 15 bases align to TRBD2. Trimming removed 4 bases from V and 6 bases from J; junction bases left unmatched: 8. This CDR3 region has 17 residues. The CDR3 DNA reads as TGTGCCAGCAGTTCCAAGGGACTAGCGGGGGGCCGGGATACGCAGTATTTT. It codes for CASSSKGLAGGRDTQYF.

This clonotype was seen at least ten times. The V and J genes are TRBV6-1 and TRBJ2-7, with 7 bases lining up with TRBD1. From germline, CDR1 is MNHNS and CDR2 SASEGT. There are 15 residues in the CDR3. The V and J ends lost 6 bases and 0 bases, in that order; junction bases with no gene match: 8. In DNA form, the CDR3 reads TGTGCCAGCAGGGCACAGGACAGGAGCTCCTACGAGCAGTACTTC. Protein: CASRAQDRSSYEQYF.

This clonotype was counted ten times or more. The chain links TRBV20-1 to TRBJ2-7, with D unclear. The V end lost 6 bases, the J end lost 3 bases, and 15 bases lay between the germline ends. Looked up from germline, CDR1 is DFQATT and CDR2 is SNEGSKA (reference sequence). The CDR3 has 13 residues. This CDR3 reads CSAHNRRNYEQYF. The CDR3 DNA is TGCAGTGCCCATAATAGGAGAAACTACGAGCAGTACTTC.

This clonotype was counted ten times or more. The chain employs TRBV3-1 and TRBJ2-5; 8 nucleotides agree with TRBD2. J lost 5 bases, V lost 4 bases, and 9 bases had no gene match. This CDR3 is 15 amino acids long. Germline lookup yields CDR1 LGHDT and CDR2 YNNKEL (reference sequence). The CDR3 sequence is CASSPPGGGRETQYF. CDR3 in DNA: TGTGCCAGCAGCCCGCCCGGCGGGGGGCGGGAGACCCAGTACTTC.

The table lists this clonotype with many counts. As DNA, the CDR3 is TGTGCCAGCAGTCCGGCCGTGGGGGTTGGCCCTGAAAAACTGTTTTTT. Translated: CASSPAVGVGPEKLFF. The rearrangement uses TRBV12-3 or TRBV12-4 and TRBJ1-4, with a weak D call TRBD1 (5 bases). The CDR3 has 16 residues. V gave up 5 bases and J gave up 7 bases, with 20 bases separating them.

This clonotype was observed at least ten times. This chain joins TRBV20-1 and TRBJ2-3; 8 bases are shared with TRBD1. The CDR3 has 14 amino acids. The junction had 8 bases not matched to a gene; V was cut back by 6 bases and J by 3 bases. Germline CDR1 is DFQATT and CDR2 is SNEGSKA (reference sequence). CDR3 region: CSAAGTGTTDTQYF. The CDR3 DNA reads TGCAGTGCCGCCGGGACAGGCACAACAGATACGCAGTATTTT.

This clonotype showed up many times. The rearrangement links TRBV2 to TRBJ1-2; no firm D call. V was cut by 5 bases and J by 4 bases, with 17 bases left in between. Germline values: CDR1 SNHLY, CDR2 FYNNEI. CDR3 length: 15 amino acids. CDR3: CASSTLESGSYGYTF. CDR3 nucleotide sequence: TGTGCCAGCAGTACCCTAGAGTCCGGGTCCTATGGCTACACCTTC. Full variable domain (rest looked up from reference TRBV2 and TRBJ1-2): EPEVTQTPSHQVTQMGQEVILRCVPISNHLYFYWYRQILGQKVEFLVSFYNNEISEKSEIFDDQFSVERPDGSNFTLKIRSTKLEDSAMYFCASSTLESGSYGYTFGSGTRLTVV.

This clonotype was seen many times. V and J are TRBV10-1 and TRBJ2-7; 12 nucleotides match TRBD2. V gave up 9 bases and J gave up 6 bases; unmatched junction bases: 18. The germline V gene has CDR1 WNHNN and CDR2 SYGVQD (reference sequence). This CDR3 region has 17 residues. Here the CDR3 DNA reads TGCGCCAGGCAAATTCTAGCGGGAGGGCCTTCGCTGGGCGAGCAGTACTTC. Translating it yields CARQILAGGPSLGEQYF.

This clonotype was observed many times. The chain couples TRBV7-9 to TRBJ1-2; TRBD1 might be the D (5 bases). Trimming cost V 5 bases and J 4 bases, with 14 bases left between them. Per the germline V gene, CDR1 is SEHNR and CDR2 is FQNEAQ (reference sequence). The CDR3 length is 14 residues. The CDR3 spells CASSRVGGFYGYTF. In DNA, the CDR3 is TGTGCCAGCAGCCGGGTCGGGGGATTCTATGGCTACACCTTC.

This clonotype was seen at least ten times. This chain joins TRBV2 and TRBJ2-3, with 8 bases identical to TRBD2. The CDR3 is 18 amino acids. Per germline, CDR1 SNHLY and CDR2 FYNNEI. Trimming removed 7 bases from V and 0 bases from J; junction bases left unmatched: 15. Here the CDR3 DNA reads TGTGCCAGCATCACCGACCGATTTAGCGGGGCCAGCACAGATACGCAGTATTTT. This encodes CASITDRFSGASTDTQYF.

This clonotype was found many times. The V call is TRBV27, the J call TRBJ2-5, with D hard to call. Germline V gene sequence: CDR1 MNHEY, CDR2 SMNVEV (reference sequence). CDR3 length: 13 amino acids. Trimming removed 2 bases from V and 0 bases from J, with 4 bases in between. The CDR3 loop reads CASSLTYQETQYF. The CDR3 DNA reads TGTGCCAGCAGTTTAACATACCAAGAGACCCAGTACTTC.

As DNA, the CDR3 is TGTGCCAGTAGTATAGAGCAGGGGGCCCCTGGGGCCAACGTCCTGACTTTC. Translation gives CASSIEQGAPGANVLTF. J is TRBJ2-6 and V is TRBV19; 8 bases fit TRBD1. Germline V gene data show CDR1 as LNHDA and CDR2 as SQIVND (reference sequence). The V and J ends lost 0 bases and 2 bases, in that order; junction bases with no gene match: 3. The CDR3 loop spans 17 amino acids.

The CDR3 bases are TGCAGCGTTGCAGGGGTACTGGATGAAAAACTGTTTTTT. Its protein product is CSVAGVLDEKLFF. V usage is TRBV29-1 and J usage is TRBJ1-4, with D perhaps matching TRBD1 (6 bases). Per germline, CDR1 SQVTM and CDR2 ANQGSEA. The CDR3 is 13 residues long. V dropped 4 bases and J dropped 6 bases, with 12 bases sitting between them.

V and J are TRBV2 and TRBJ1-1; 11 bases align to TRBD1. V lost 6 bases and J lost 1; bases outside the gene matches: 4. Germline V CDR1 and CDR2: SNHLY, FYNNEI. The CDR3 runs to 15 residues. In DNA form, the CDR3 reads TGTGCCAGCAGGGGACAGGGGGGGAGGAACACTGAAGCTTTCTTT. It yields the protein CASRGQGGRNTEAFF.

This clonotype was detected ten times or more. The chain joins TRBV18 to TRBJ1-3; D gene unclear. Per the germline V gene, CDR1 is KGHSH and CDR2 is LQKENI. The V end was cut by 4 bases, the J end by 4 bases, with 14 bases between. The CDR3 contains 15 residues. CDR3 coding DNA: TGTGCCAGCTCACGAGAGCCGCCGGAGGGAAACACCATATATTTT. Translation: CASSREPPEGNTIYF.

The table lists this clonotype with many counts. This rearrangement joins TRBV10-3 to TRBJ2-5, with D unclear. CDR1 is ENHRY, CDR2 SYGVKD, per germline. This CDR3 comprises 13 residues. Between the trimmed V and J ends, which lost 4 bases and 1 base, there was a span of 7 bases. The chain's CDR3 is CAISVLIQETQYF. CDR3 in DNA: TGTGCCATCAGTGTGTTAATCCAAGAGACCCAGTACTTC.

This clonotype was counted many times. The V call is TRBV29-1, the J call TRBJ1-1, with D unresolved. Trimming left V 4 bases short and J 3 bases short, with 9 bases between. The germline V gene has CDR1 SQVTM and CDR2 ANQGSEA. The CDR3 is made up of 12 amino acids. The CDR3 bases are TGCAGCGTTGCGTCCCAGTACACTGAAGCTTTCTTT. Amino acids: CSVASQYTEAFF.

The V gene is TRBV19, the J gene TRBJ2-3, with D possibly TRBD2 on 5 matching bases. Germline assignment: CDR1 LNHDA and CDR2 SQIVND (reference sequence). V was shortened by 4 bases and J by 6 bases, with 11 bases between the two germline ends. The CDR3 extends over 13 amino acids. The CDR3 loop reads CASSTSSRDTQYF. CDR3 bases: TGTGCCAGTAGTACTAGCTCAAGGGATACGCAGTATTTT.

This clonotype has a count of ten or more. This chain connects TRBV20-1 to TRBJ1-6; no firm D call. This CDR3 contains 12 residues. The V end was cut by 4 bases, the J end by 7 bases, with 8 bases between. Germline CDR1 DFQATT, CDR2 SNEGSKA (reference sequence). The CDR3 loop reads CSATGPNSPLHF. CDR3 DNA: TGCAGTGCTACCGGGCCCAATTCACCCCTCCACTTT.

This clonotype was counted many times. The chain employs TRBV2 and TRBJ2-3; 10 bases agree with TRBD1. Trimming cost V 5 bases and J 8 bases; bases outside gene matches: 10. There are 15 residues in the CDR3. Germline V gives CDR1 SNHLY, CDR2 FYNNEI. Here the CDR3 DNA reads TGTGCCAGCAGTCCCCGGGACAGGGGACAGGTTACGCAGTATTTT. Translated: CASSPRDRGQVTQYF.